The entry below gives a single T cell receptor (beta chain) sequence along with its context. This record belongs to a study of early T cells in non-severe SARS-CoV-2 infection. Looking at the study overall: Whole-blood bulk RNA, unsorted, was sequenced, and chains were unpaired.

The germline V gene encodes CDR1 SGHRS and CDR2 YFSETQ. CDR3 length equals 13 residues. V gave up 3 bases and J gave up 2 bases; unmatched junction bases: 2. Individual cDNA molecules received unique molecular identifiers during library preparation. Each CDR3 protein gets one entry after TCRdb re-called the 5' RACE reads with MiXCR. The sample has tens of thousands of distinct CDR3 sequences; around 11% are singletons. Sequenced material: whole blood, taken at baseline. The sequence was collected from an adult who was a healthcare worker with PCR-confirmed SARS-CoV-2 infection or an uninfected control (not recorded which). The genes are TRBV5-1 and TRBJ2-7, with 7 nucleotides matching TRBD1. Here the CDR3 reads CASSSGTAYEQYF. CDR3 DNA: TGCGCCAGCAGCTCCGGGACAGCCTACGAGCAGTACTTC.